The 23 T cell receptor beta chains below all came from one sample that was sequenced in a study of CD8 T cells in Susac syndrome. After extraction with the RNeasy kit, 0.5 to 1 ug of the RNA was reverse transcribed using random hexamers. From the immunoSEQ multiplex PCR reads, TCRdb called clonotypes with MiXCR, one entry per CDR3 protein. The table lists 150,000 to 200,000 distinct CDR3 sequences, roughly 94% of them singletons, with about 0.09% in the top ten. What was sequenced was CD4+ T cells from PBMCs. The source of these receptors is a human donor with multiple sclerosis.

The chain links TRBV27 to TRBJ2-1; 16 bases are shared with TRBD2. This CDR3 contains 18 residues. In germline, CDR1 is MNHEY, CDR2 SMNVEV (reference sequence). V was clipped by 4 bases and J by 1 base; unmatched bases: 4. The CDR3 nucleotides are TGTGCCAGCAGTTCGGGACTAGCGGGAGGGGTATCCTACAATGAGCAGTTCTTC. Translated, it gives CASSSGLAGGVSYNEQFF.

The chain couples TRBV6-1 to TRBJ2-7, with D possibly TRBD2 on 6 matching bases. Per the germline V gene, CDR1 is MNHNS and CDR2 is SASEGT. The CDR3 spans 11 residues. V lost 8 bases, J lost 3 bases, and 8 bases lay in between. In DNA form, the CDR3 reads TGTGCCAGCGGAGGGTTCTACGAGCAGTACTTC. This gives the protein CASGGFYEQYF.

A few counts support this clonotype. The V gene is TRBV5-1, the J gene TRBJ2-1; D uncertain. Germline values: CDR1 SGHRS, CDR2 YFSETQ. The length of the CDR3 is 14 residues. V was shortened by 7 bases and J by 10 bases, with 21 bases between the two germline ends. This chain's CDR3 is CASSENSHLEEQFF. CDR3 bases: TGCGCCAGCTCAGAGAACAGCCACTTGGAGGAGCAGTTCTTC.

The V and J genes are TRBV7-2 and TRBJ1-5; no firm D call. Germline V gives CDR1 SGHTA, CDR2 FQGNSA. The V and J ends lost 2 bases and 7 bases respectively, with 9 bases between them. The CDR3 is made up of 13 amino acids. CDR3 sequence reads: CASSLRGIQPQHF. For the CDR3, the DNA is TGTGCCAGCAGCTTACGGGGTATCCAGCCCCAGCATTTT.

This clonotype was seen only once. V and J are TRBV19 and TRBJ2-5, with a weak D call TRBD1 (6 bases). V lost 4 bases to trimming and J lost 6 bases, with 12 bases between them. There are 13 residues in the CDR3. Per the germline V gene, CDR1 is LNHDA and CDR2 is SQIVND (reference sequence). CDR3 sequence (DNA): TGTGCCAGTAGTACTGGACAGAGACAGACCCAGTACTTC. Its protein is CASSTGQRQTQYF.

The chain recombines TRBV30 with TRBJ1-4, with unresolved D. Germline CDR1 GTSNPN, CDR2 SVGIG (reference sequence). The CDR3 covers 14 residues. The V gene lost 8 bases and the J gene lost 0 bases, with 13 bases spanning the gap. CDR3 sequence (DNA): TGTGCCGGCAAACCCGGAACAACTAATGAAAAACTGTTTTTT. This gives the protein CAGKPGTTNEKLFF.

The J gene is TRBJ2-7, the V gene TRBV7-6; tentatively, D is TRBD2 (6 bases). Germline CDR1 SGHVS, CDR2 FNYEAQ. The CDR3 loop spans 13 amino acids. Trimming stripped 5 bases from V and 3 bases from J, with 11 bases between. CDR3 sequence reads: CASSPVGGYEQYF. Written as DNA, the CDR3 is TGTGCCAGCAGCCCTGTCGGGGGCTACGAGCAGTACTTC.

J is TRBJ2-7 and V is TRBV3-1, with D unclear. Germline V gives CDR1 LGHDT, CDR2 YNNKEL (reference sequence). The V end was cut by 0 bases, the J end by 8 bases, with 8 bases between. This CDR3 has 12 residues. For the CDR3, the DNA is TGTGCCAGCAGCCAAGAGTCCCATAAGCAGTACTTC. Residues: CASSQESHKQYF.

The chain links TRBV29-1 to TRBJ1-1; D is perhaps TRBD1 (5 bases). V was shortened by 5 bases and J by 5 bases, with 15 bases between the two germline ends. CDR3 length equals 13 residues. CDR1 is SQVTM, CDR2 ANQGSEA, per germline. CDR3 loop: CSVTSGGGTEAFF. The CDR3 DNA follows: TGCAGCGTTACTTCGGGGGGTGGGACTGAAGCTTTCTTT.

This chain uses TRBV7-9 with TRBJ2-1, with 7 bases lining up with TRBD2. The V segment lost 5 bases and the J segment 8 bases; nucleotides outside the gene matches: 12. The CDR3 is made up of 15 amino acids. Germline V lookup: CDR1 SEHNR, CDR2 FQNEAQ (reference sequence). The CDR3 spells CASSPGHGGSYEQFF. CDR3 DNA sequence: TGTGCCAGCAGCCCAGGACATGGCGGGAGCTATGAGCAGTTCTTC.

This CDR3 is CASSLGENEAFF. The CDR3, as DNA: TGTGCCAGCAGTTTGGGCGAAAATGAAGCTTTCTTT. This rearrangement joins TRBV12-3 or TRBV12-4 to TRBJ1-1; no definite D call. The CDR3 totals 12 residues. Trimming removed 3 bases at V and 7 bases at J, with 9 bases between.

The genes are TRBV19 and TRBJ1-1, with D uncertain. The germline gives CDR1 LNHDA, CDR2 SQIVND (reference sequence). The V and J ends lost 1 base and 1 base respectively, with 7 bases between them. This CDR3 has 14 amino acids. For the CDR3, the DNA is TGTGCCAGTAGTATAGGACCAGCGAACACTGAAGCTTTCTTT. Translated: CASSIGPANTEAFF.

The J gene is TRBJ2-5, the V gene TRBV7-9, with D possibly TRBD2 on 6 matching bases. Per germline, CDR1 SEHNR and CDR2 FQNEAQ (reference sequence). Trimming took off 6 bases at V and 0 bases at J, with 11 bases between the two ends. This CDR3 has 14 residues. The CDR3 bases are TGTGCCAGCAGTCCCCGCGGGGACCAAGAGACCCAGTACTTC. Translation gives CASSPRGDQETQYF.

The CDR3: CASSLGRGDTGELFF. The CDR3 nucleotides are TGTGCCAGCAGCTTAGGGCGAGGGGACACCGGGGAGCTGTTTTTT. The J gene is TRBJ2-2, the V gene TRBV7-2; D possibly uses TRBD1 or TRBD2 (5 bases each). The V end was cut by 1 base, the J end by 3 bases, with 9 bases between. The CDR3 contains 15 residues. Germline loops: CDR1 SGHTA, CDR2 FQGNSA.

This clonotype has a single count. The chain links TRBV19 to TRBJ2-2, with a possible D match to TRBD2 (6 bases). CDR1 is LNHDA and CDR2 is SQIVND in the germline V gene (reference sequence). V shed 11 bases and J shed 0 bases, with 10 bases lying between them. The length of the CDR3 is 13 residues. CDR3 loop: CAGGTTNTGELFF. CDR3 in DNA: TGTGCCGGAGGGACGACGAACACCGGGGAGCTGTTTTTT.

The CDR3 region is CASNTDRDTGQNTGELFF. Written as DNA, the CDR3 is TGTGCCAGCAATACCGACAGGGATACCGGACAGAACACCGGGGAGCTGTTTTTT. The V and J genes are TRBV6-1 and TRBJ2-2; 7 nucleotides match TRBD1. The germline V gene has CDR1 MNHNS and CDR2 SASEGT. This CDR3 is built from 18 residues. J gave up 1 base and V 7 bases, and 15 bases lay outside the gene matches.

CDR3 coding DNA: TGTGCCACCAGCAGAGAGGCGGTAAGAGGCAATCAGCCCCAGCATTTT. Amino acids: CATSREAVRGNQPQHF. V gene TRBV15 combines with J gene TRBJ1-5; no definite D call. This CDR3 has 16 amino acids. The V gene lost 0 bases and the J gene lost 2 bases, with 11 bases spanning the gap. Per germline, CDR1 LNHNV and CDR2 YYDKDF (reference sequence).

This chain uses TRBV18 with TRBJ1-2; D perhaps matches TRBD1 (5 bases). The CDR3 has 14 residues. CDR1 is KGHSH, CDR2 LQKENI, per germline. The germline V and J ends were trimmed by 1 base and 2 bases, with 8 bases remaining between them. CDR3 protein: CASSPQAGNYGYTF. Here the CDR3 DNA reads TGTGCCAGCTCACCACAAGCAGGGAACTATGGCTACACCTTC.

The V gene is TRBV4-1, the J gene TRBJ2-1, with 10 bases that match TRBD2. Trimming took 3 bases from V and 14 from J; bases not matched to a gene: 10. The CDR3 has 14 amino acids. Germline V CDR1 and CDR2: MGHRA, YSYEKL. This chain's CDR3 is CASSHSLAGGTEFF. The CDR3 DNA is TGCGCCAGCAGCCATTCATTAGCGGGAGGCACAGAGTTCTTC.

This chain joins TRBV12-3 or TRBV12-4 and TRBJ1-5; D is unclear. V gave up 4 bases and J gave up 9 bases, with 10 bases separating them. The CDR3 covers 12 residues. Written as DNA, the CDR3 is TGTGCCAGCAGTTCGATGGGTGCGCCCCAGCATTTT. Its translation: CASSSMGAPQHF.

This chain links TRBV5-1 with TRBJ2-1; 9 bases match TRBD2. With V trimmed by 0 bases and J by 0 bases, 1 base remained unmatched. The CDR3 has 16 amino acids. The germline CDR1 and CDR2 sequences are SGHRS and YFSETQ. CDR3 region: CASSLVLAGSYNEQFF. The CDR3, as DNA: TGCGCCAGCAGCTTGGTACTAGCGGGCTCCTACAATGAGCAGTTCTTC.

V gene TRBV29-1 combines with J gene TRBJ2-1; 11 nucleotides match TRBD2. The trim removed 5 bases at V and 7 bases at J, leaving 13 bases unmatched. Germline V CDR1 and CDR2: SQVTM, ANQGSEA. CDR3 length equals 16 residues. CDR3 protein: CSVLPFLAGGRNEQFF. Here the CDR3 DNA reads TGCAGCGTTCTTCCTTTTCTAGCGGGAGGAAGGAATGAGCAGTTCTTC.

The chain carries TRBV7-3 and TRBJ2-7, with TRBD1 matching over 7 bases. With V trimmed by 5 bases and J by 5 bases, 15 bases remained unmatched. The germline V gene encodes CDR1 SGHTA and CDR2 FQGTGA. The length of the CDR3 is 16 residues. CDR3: CASSLRGPAGDDEQYF. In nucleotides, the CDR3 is TGTGCCAGCAGCCTAAGGGGGCCGGCAGGGGACGACGAGCAGTACTTC.